This T cell receptor (beta chain) was sequenced in a study of cytomegalovirus exposure and HLA in healthy donors. Study-level findings and limits: An assumption of roughly uniform sequencing depth across donors underlay the presence/absence analyses. Most TCR sequences showed up rarely, but some public TCRs showed up in many donors. Available immune exposure information covered CMV serostatus only. As was reported, the HLA-A and HLA-B alleles of most subjects were accurately predicted from TCR beta sequences.

Germline CDR1 is WNHNN and CDR2 is SYGVQD (reference sequence). The CDR3 consists of 14 residues. The table lists this clone with a count of one. The antigen is not known. Researchers ran the PCR with 60 Vbeta and 13 Jbeta primers. Sequencing used immunoSEQ multiplex PCR; TCRdb keeps in-frame clones, though not all of them. This table holds 150,000 to 200,000 clones, 60% to 80% found once. The chain is built from TRBV10-1 and TRBJ2-5, with TRBD1 matching 10 bases. The J call may be mistaken, given a closer DNA end match to TRBJ2-7. This TCR was sampled from a man aged 35 to 55 in good health and CMV-seropositive. What was sequenced was PBMCs. The CDR3 here is CASSPGQGGYEQYF. CDR3 sequence (DNA): TGCGCCAGCAGTCCCGGACAGGGGGGCTACGAGCAGTACTTC.